These 7 T cell receptor beta chains were all obtained from the same sample, sequenced in a study of blood T cells in healthy people across ages. Sample-barcoded 5' priming and a J-beta primer mix drove a second PCR of about 6 to 12 cycles. TCRdb re-derived calls from the 5' RACE reads in MiXCR, one entry per CDR3 protein. The repertoire has about 720,000 distinct CDR3 sequences, over 20% of them found once; the top ten carry about 20%. The sample was blood. Every receptor here comes from a man in his sixties or seventies in good health.

In its sample, this clonotype was seen many times. The gene calls are TRBV28 and TRBJ2-5; tentatively, D is TRBD1 or TRBD2 (6 bases each). The germline V gene has CDR1 MDHEN and CDR2 SYDVKM. CDR3 size: 14 residues. Trimming took off 3 bases at V and 5 bases at J, with 13 bases between the two ends. CDR3 coding DNA: TGTGCCAGCAGTTTTGACCGGGGGCGGGAGACCCAGTACTTC. Its translation: CASSFDRGRETQYF.

This clonotype has only a few counts. The rearrangement links TRBV12-3 or TRBV12-4 to TRBJ1-2, with D unclear. Deletions cut 3 bases from V and 4 bases from J, with 6 bases between. This CDR3 has 12 residues. This CDR3 reads CASSFRRYGYTF. CDR3 DNA: TGTGCCAGCAGTTTCAGGCGCTATGGCTACACCTTC.

This clonotype has a count of ten or more. The chain links TRBV20-1 to TRBJ2-2; D is uncertain. The CDR3 extends over 15 amino acids. CDR1 and CDR2 from the germline V gene are DFQATT and SNEGSKA (reference sequence). With 0 bases removed from V and 3 bases from J, the gap between germline ends came to 11 bases. CDR3 DNA sequence: TGCAGTGCTAGAGATCGGCGTGAAGACACCGGGGAGCTGTTTTTT. Protein product: CSARDRREDTGELFF.

The chain carries TRBV3-1 and TRBJ2-3, with TRBD1 as a possible D gene (6 bases). Per the germline V gene, CDR1 is LGHDT and CDR2 is YNNKEL (reference sequence). The CDR3 extends over 15 amino acids. V was clipped by 0 bases and J by 5 bases, with 12 bases between them. The chain's CDR3 is CASSQDRGRIDTQYF. In DNA form, the CDR3 reads TGTGCCAGCAGCCAAGACAGGGGACGCATAGATACGCAGTATTTT.

This sequence joins TRBV6-5 and TRBJ2-7, with D tentatively TRBD1 (5 bases). The CDR3 totals 15 residues. Germline V gives CDR1 MNHEY, CDR2 SVGAGI. V lost 5 bases and J 7 bases, leaving 21 bases between the germline ends. The DNA for the CDR3 is TGTGCCAGCAGTCCCCGCCGGACACCGCCGACGGAGCAGTACTTC. Amino acids: CASSPRRTPPTEQYF.

This chain links TRBV20-1 with TRBJ2-5, with 12 bases that match TRBD2. The ends lost 4 bases at V and 1 base at J; junction bases unmatched: 7. This CDR3 spans 16 amino acids. Germline V lookup: CDR1 DFQATT, CDR2 SNEGSKA (reference sequence). CDR3 residues: CSATPTSGSFQETQYF. DNA of the CDR3: TGCAGTGCTACCCCGACTAGCGGGAGCTTCCAAGAGACCCAGTACTTC.

The J gene is TRBJ2-3, the V gene TRBV4-2; perhaps D is TRBD1 or TRBD2 (6 bases each). This CDR3 region has 17 residues. Deletions cut 1 base from V and 7 bases from J, with 21 bases between. Germline CDR1 LGHNA, CDR2 YNFKEQ. The DNA for the CDR3 is TGTGCCAGCAGCCAAGTGGAGGGAGTGTGGGGGGCAAATACGCAGTATTTT. Translating it yields CASSQVEGVWGANTQYF.